The clone carrying this T cell receptor beta chain has more than one count but fewer than ten. Its antigen is as yet unknown. The CDR3 runs 15 residues. V was cut by 3 bases and J by 2 bases, with 11 bases left in between. In germline, CDR1 is MDHEN, CDR2 SYDVKM. These data are taken from a study of CD8 T cells in Susac syndrome. Study observations and caveats: Individuals included in the TCR sequencing and HLA analysis were acknowledged by the study to be relatively few in number.

RNA, at roughly 0.45 to 1 ug, was reverse transcribed with random hexamers. A single record per CDR3 protein comes from TCRdb applying MiXCR to the immunoSEQ multiplex PCR reads. The sample shows around 270,000 distinct CDR3 sequences, 75% to 85% of them seen only once. V gene TRBV28 combines with J gene TRBJ2-1; TRBD2 is a possible D gene (6 bases). Sequencing was performed on CD8+ T cells from PBMCs. This receptor was taken from a human donor with multiple sclerosis. The CDR3 DNA reads TGTGCCAGCAGTTTGTCAGCGGGTGCCTACAATGAGCAGTTCTTC. Protein: CASSLSAGAYNEQFF.